The rows below give T cell receptor beta chains drawn from one sample of a study of T cell responses to AZD1222 COVID-19 vaccine. TCRdb's copy holds only in-frame clones and misses some; the assay was immunoSEQ multiplex PCR. The sample holds 140,000 to 150,000 clones; about 94% are singletons and the top ten take roughly 4%. The sample was peripheral blood, taken 28 days after the second AZD1222 dose. The receptor source for this set is an adult who received the AZD1222 COVID-19 vaccine. Both conserved end residues are part of each CDR3. The D gene is left open where the match is weak. A clone size is listed for some rows: how often the clone was seen (once, few, many), or a class if it is expanded.

J gene | V gene | D gene | clone size | CDR3 DNA | CDR3 protein
TRBJ2-1 | TRBV4-2 | - | few | TGTGCCAGCAGCCCCCCAGGGCCCCTATACAATGAGCAGTTCTTC | CASSPPGPLYNEQFF
TRBJ2-3 | TRBV11-2 | TRBD2 | - | TGTGCCAGCAGCTTCGGCGGGGGAGATACGCAGTATTTT | CASSFGGGDTQYF
TRBJ2-6 | TRBV9 | - | - | TGTGCCAGCAGCGTAGCGGACTCTGGGGCCAACGTCCTGACTTTC | CASSVADSGANVLTF
TRBJ2-1 | TRBV24-1 | TRBD2 | - | TGTGCCACCAGTCGGGCGGGGGGCGACAATGAGCAGTTCTTC | CATSRAGGDNEQFF
TRBJ2-7 | TRBV10-3 | - | - | TGTGCCATCAGAGGACAAGGCTACGAGCAGTACTTC | CAIRGQGYEQYF
TRBJ1-5 | TRBV18 | - | - | TGTGCCAGCTCACCATCTGAAGGGGAACAGCCCCAGCATTTT | CASSPSEGEQPQHF
TRBJ1-6 | TRBV6-4 | - | few | TGTGCCAGCAGTGATGTTGGGGGGAGTAATTCACCCCTCCACTTT | CASSDVGGSNSPLHF
TRBJ2-3 | TRBV7-3 | TRBD2 | - | TGTGCCAGCTCACTAGCGCGTACAGATACGCAGTATTTT | CASSLARTDTQYF
TRBJ2-7 | TRBV7-9 | - | - | TGTGCCAGCAGCTTAGGCGAAGGGGAGCAGTACTTC | CASSLGEGEQYF
TRBJ1-2 | TRBV29-1 | - | - | TGCAGCGTTAATCCCGGGGCGGAGAATGGCTACACCTTC | CSVNPGAENGYTF
TRBJ2-2 | TRBV7-9 | - | - | TGTGCCAGCAGCTTCCTACAGGGCGTCGGGGAGCTGTTTTTT | CASSFLQGVGELFF
TRBJ2-2 | TRBV29-1 | TRBD1 | - | TGCAGCGTTGAGTGGGACAGTAACACCGGGGAGCTGTTTTTT | CSVEWDSNTGELFF